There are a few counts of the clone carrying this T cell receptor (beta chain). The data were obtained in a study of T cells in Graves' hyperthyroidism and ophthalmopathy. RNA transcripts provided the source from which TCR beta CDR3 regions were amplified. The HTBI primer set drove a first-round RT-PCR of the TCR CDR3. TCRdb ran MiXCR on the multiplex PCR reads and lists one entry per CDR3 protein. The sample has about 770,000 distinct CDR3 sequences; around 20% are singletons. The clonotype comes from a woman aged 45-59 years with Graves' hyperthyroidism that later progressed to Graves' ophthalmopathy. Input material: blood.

The CDR3 coding sequence is TGTGCCATCAGTGAGGGCGATCAGCCCCAGCATTTT. Translated, it gives CAISEGDQPQHF. This rearrangement joins TRBV10-3 to TRBJ1-5; D is unresolved. V was clipped by 2 bases and J by 5 bases, with 4 bases between them. Germline V gene data show CDR1 as ENHRY and CDR2 as SYGVKD. The CDR3 is 12 residues long.